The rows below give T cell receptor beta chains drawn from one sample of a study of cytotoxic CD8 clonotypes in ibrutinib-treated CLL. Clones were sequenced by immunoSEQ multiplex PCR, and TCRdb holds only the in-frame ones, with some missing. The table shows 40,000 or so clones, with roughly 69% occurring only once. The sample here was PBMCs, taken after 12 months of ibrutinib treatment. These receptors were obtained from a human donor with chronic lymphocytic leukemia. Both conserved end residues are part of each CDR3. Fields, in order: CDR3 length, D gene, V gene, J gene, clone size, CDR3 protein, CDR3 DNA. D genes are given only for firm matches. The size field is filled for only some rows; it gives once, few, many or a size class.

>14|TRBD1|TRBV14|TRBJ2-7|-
CASSRADRGSEQYF
TGTGCCAGCAGTCGAGCCGACAGGGGTAGCGAGCAGTACTTC
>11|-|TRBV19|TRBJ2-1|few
CASRDLNEQFF
TGTGCCAGTAGAGACCTCAATGAGCAGTTCTTC
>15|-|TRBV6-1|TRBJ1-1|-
CASSPLGRGRSEAFF
TGTGCCAGCAGTCCCCTGGGGCGGGGACGCTCGGAAGCTTTCTTT
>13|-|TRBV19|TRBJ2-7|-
CASSIVSGHEQYF
TGTGCCAGTAGTATAGTTTCCGGGCACGAGCAGTACTTC
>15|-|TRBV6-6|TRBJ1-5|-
CASSYGGEGNQPQHF
TGTGCCAGCAGTTACGGGGGCGAGGGCAATCAGCCCCAGCATTTT
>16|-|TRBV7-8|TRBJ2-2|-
CASSLEASLRPGELFF
TGTGCCAGCAGCTTAGAGGCTAGCCTAAGGCCCGGGGAGCTGTTTTTT
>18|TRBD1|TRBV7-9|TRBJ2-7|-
CASSLAQGTTGRPYEQYF
TGTGCCAGCAGCTTAGCACAGGGGACCACAGGTAGGCCCTACGAGCAGTACTTC
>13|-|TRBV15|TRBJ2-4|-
CATSSSPLASQYF
TGTGCCACCAGCAGCTCCCCCCTGGCCTCTCAGTACTTC
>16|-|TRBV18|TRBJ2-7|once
CASSPPGRTDLWEQYF
TGTGCCAGCTCTCCCCCTGGGAGGACAGACCTCTGGGAGCAGTACTTC
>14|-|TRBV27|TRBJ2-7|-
CASTPIHQGGEQYF
TGTGCCAGCACCCCTATCCACCAGGGCGGCGAGCAGTACTTC
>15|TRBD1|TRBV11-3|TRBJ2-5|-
CASSLDPTGGETQYF
TGTGCCAGCAGCTTAGATCCCACAGGGGGAGAGACCCAGTACTTC
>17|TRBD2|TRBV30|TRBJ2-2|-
CAWSRSTSGRQHRGAVF
TGTGCCTGGAGCCGAAGTACTAGCGGGAGGCAACACCGGGGAGCTGTTTTT
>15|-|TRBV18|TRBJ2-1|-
CASSPGRESYYEQFF
TGTGCCAGCTCACCGGGCCGGGAGTCTTACTACGAGCAGTTCTTC
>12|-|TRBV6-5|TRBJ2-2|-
CASTQETGELFF
TGTGCCAGCACCCAGGAGACCGGGGAGCTGTTTTTT
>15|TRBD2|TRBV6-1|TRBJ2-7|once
CASSEGTSGSSEQYF
TGTGCCAGCAGTGAAGGGACTAGCGGGAGTAGCGAGCAGTACTTC
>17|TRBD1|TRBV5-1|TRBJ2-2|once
CASSGGTGGPNTGELFF
TGCGCCAGCAGCGGAGGGACAGGGGGGCCGAACACCGGGGAGCTGTTTTTT
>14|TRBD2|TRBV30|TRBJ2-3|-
CAWSLAASTDTQYF
TGTGCCTGGAGTCTAGCGGCAAGCACAGATACGCAGTATTTT
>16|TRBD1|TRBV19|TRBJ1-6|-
CASRTPGQGGNSPLHF
TGTGCCAGTAGAACCCCCGGACAGGGAGGAAATTCACCCCTCCACTTT
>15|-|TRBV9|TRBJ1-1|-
CASSVAGNLLSEAFF
TGTGCCAGCAGCGTTGCAGGGAATCTGCTTTCTGAAGCTTTCTTT
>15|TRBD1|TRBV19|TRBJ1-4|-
CASSIIGQGSEKLFF
TGTGCCAGTAGTATTATCGGACAGGGGAGTGAAAAACTGTTTTTT
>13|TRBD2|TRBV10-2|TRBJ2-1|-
CASSGLAGNEQFF
TGCGCCAGCAGTGGGCTAGCGGGCAATGAGCAGTTCTTC
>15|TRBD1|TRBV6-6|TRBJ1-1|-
CASSLTGGGNTEAFF
TGTGCCAGCAGCCTTACAGGGGGCGGGAACACTGAAGCTTTCTTT
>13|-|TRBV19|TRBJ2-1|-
CASSRWSYNEQFF
TGTGCCAGCTCCCGGTGGTCCTACAATGAGCAGTTCTTC
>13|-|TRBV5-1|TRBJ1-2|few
CASSPNQGDGYTF
TGCGCCAGCAGCCCGAATCAGGGTGATGGCTACACCTTC
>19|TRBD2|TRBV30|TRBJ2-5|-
CAWSGGLLGTSGRRETQYF
TGTGCCTGGAGTGGGGGACTCCTCGGGACTAGCGGGAGGAGAGAGACCCAGTACTTC
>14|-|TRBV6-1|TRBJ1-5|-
CASSETAGDQPQHF
TGTGCCAGCAGTGAAACTGCCGGGGATCAGCCCCAGCATTTT
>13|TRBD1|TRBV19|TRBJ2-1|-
CAVGQGGKFAQFF
TGTGCCGTCGGACAGGGGGGGAAATTCGCGCAGTTCTTC
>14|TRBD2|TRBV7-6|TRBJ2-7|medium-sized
CASSLAGAGGEQYF
TGTGCCAGCAGCTTAGCAGGGGCGGGAGGGGAGCAGTACTTC
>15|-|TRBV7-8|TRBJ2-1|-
CASSLQGLPEGEQFF
TGTGCCAGCAGCTTACAGGGACTTCCCGAAGGTGAGCAGTTCTTC
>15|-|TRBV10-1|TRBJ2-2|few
CASSDQDSYTGELFF
TGCGCCAGCAGTGACCAGGACTCCTACACCGGGGAGCTGTTTTTT
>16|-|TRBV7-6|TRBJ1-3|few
CASSPGGLNSGNTIYF
TGTGCCAGCAGCCCCGGGGGGTTGAATTCGGGAAACACCATATATTTT
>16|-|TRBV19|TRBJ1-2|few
CASRRGTGPVGYGYTF
TGTGCCAGTAGGCGGGGAACAGGGCCAGTCGGCTATGGCTACACCTTC
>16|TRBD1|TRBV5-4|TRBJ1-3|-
CASSRTGLISGNTIYF
TGTGCCAGCAGCAGGACAGGTTTAATCTCTGGAAACACCATATATTTT
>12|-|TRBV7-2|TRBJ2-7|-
CASSLARGEQYF
TGTGCCAGCAGCTTAGCGCGTGGAGAGCAGTACTTC
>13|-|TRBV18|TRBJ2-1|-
CASSPTSYNEQFF
TGTGCCAGCTCACCTACTAGCTACAATGAGCAGTTCTTC
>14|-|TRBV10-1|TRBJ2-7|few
CASSGTDGLYEQYF
TGCGCCAGCAGTGGGACCGATGGCCTCTACGAGCAGTACTTC
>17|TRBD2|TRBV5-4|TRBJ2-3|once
CASSPGTSGSSSDTQYF
TGTGCCAGCAGCCCAGGGACTAGCGGGAGTTCGTCAGATACGCAGTATTTT
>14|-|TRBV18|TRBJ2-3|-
CASSDQPGTDTQYF
TGTGCCAGCTCAGATCAACCGGGCACAGATACGCAGTATTTT
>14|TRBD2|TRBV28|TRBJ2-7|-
CASSRSGGVREQYF
TGTGCCAGCAGCAGGAGCGGGGGGGTCAGAGAGCAGTACTTC
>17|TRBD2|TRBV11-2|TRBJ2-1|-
CASSTPGTPGGYNEQFF
TGTGCCAGCAGCACTCCCGGGACCCCCGGGGGGTACAATGAGCAGTTCTTC
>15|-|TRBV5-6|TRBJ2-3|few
CASSPEAISTDTQYF
TGTGCCAGCAGCCCGGAGGCGATTAGCACAGATACGCAGTATTTT
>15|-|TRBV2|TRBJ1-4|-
CASSERGEANEKLFF
TGTGCCAGCAGTGAAAGGGGGGAGGCTAATGAAAAACTGTTTTTT
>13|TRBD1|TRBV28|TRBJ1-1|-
CASRRQGGTEAFF
TGTGCCAGCAGGCGACAGGGTGGCACTGAAGCTTTCTTT
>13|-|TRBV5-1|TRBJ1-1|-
CASSLMANTEAFF
TGCGCCAGCAGCTTGATGGCTAACACTGAAGCTTTCTTT
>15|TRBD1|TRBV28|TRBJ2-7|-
CASSRSGQGSYEQYF
TGTGCCAGCAGTCGCTCGGGACAGGGGTCCTACGAGCAGTACTTC
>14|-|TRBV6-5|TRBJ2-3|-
CASNRGFVVDTQYF
TGTGCCAGCAATCGGGGATTCGTGGTAGATACGCAGTATTTT
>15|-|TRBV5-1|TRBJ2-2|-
CASSLAPENTGELFF
TGCGCCAGCAGCTTGGCGCCAGAGAACACCGGGGAGCTGTTTTTT
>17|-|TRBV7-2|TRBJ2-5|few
CASSKQGTGGSQETQYF
TGTGCCAGCTCGAAGCAGGGGACGGGTGGTTCACAAGAGACCCAGTACTTC
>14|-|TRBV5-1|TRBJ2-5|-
CASSLQGMQETQYF
TGCGCCAGCAGCTTACAGGGAATGCAAGAGACCCAGTACTTC
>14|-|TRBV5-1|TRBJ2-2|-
CASSPSSDERELFF
TGCGCCAGCAGCCCCTCTTCGGATGAGCGGGAGCTGTTTTTT
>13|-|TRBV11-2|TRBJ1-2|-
CASSPMTGYGYTF
TGTGCCAGCAGCCCCATGACAGGCTATGGCTACACCTTC
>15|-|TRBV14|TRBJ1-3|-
CASSQVRTSGNTIYF
TGTGCCAGCAGCCAAGTTAGGACCTCTGGAAACACCATATATTTT
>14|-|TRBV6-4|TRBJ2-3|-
CASSDHPGADTQYF
TGTGCCAGCAGTGACCACCCTGGCGCAGATACGCAGTATTTT
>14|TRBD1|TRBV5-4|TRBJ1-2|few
CASSPGQVEGGYTF
TGTGCCAGCAGCCCAGGACAGGTCGAGGGCGGCTACACCTTC
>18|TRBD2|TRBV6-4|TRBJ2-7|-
CASSARGTSGPSSYEQYF
TGTGCCAGCAGTGCCCGGGGGACTAGCGGCCCGAGCTCCTACGAGCAGTACTTC